These 29 T cell receptor beta chains share one sample of origin, sequenced in a study of T cell repertoires in cytomegalovirus infection. TCRdb ran MiXCR on the reads and lists one entry per CDR3 protein. The sample yields 300,000 to 400,000 distinct CDR3 sequences, more than 9% seen once. Material: PBMCs. These receptors all come from a human donor in good health (CMV status not recorded). Some clones in this sample may be carry-over from other donors' samples.

This clonotype was detected a few times. This chain connects TRBV7-9 to TRBJ2-7, with D possibly TRBD1 on 6 matching bases. The CDR3 totals 13 residues. Germline CDR1 reads SEHNR; CDR2 reads FQNEAQ (reference sequence). Deletions cut 4 bases from V and 5 bases from J, with 12 bases between. The CDR3 DNA reads as TGTGCCAGCAGCTCTCAGACAGGCAACGAGCAGTACTTC. This translates into CASSSQTGNEQYF.

This clonotype has ten or more counts. This rearrangement joins TRBV7-8 to TRBJ2-3, with D unclear. Looked up from germline, CDR1 is SGHVS and CDR2 is FQNEAQ. The V gene lost 0 bases and the J gene lost 2 bases, with 9 bases spanning the gap. There are 15 residues in the CDR3. The CDR3 sequence is CASSLAGLYTDTQYF. The CDR3 DNA follows: TGTGCCAGCAGCTTAGCAGGTCTATACACAGATACGCAGTATTTT. Filled out from reference TRBV7-8 and TRBJ2-3, the complete variable domain reads GAGVSQSPRYKVAKRGQDVALRCDPISGHVSLFWYQQALGQGPEFLTYFQNEAQLDKSGLPSDRFFAERPEGSVSTLKIQRTQQEDSAVYLCASSLAGLYTDTQYFGPGTRLTVL.

V usage is TRBV6-2 or TRBV6-3 and J usage is TRBJ1-5; a possible D gene is TRBD1 (6 bases). Trimming took 5 bases from V and 5 from J, leaving 10 bases between them. This CDR3 contains 13 residues. CDR1 and CDR2 (germline): MNHEY, SVGEGT. CDR3 bases: TGTGCCAGCAGTCCGGGACAATATCAGCCCCAGCATTTT. Translation gives CASSPGQYQPQHF.

This clonotype was counted many times. V is TRBV29-1 and J is TRBJ2-3, with D tentatively TRBD1 (6 bases). Germline assignment: CDR1 SQVTM and CDR2 ANQGSEA. V was trimmed by 7 bases and J by 6 bases, leaving 8 bases between them. The CDR3 length is 10 residues. CDR3 in DNA: TGCAGCGCAGGGGATGATACGCAGTATTTT. This codes for CSAGDDTQYF.

The chain recombines TRBV12-3 or TRBV12-4 with TRBJ2-1; TRBD2 matches 9 bases. This CDR3 is built from 14 residues. V lost 3 bases, J lost 8 bases, and 5 bases stayed unmatched. The CDR3 sequence is CASSFSGSGDEQFF. CDR3 bases: TGTGCCAGCAGTTTTAGCGGGAGTGGGGATGAGCAGTTCTTC.

This clonotype was seen a few times. This rearrangement joins TRBV6-4 to TRBJ2-3, with D unclear. Between the trimmed V and J ends, which lost 5 bases and 8 bases, there was a span of 8 bases. CDR1 is MRHNA and CDR2 is SNTAGT in the germline V gene. There are 11 residues in the CDR3. CDR3 in amino acids: CASSYRGTQYF. DNA for the CDR3: TGTGCCAGCAGTTACAGAGGTACGCAGTATTTT.

The chain recombines TRBV12-3 or TRBV12-4 with TRBJ1-1; tentatively, D is TRBD1 (5 bases). This CDR3 comprises 11 residues. The V and J ends lost 2 bases and 10 bases respectively, with 8 bases between them. CDR3 DNA: TGTGCCAGCAGTTTACAGGGTGGAGCTTTCTTT. It yields the protein CASSLQGGAFF.

The V call is TRBV19, the J call TRBJ1-1; D call uncertain. V gave up 7 bases and J gave up 4 bases, with 16 bases separating them. Per the germline V gene, CDR1 is LNHDA and CDR2 is SQIVND (reference sequence). CDR3 length: 14 residues. CDR3 nucleotide sequence: TGTGCCAGTATGCGAGATTCCCGCGGCACTGAAGCTTTCTTT. It codes for CASMRDSRGTEAFF.

This clonotype was seen only a few times. The genes are TRBV10-3 and TRBJ2-1, with TRBD2 as a possible D gene (6 bases). The CDR3 covers 14 residues. From germline, CDR1 is ENHRY and CDR2 SYGVKD. V lost 8 bases and J lost 8, with 19 bases in between. In DNA, the CDR3 is TGTGCCATCGCCCGCCGACTAGGTGTTGATGAGCAGTTCTTC. It codes for CAIARRLGVDEQFF.

This clonotype has a count of ten or more. The J gene is TRBJ1-5, the V gene TRBV18; no firm D call. Germline CDR1 reads KGHSH; CDR2 reads LQKENI. V was shortened by 3 bases and J by 4 bases, with 10 bases between the two germline ends. The CDR3 is 14 residues long. The CDR3 DNA is TGTGCCAGCTCACCCCAAGGGAGGAATCAGCCCCAGCATTTT. This translates into CASSPQGRNQPQHF.

V usage is TRBV7-2 and J usage is TRBJ2-7; TRBD2 might be the D (6 bases). CDR1 and CDR2 from the germline V gene are SGHTA and FQGNSA. The CDR3 spans 14 residues. Trimming left V 5 bases short and J 6 bases short, with 17 bases between. CDR3 in DNA: TGTGCCAGCAGCCCACGGAGGGCAGTCCCCGAGCAGTACTTC. This translates into CASSPRRAVPEQYF. Full variable domain (remainder filled in from reference TRBV7-2 and TRBJ2-7): GAGVSQSPSNKVTEKGKDVELRCDPISGHTALYWYRQSLGQGLEFLIYFQGNSAPDKSGLPSDRFSAERTGGSVSTLTIQRTQQEDSAVYLCASSPRRAVPEQYFGPGTRLTVT.

This clonotype was seen a few times. The chain uses TRBV14 and TRBJ2-3; TRBD1 matches 7 bases. After removal of 0 bases from V and 4 bases from J, the junction contained 7 bases not matched to a gene. The CDR3 has 16 amino acids. Germline-derived CDR1 and CDR2 are SGHDN and FVKESK. Here the CDR3 reads CASSQDLGGPADTQYF. The CDR3, as DNA: TGTGCCAGCAGCCAAGATCTAGGGGGCCCCGCAGATACGCAGTATTTT.

At least ten counts were recorded for this clonotype. The V and J genes are TRBV20-1 and TRBJ1-2, with D perhaps matching TRBD1 (5 bases). Between the trimmed V and J ends, which lost 6 bases and 6 bases, there was a span of 26 bases. Germline values: CDR1 DFQATT, CDR2 SNEGSKA (reference sequence). The CDR3 sequence is 16 residues long. DNA of the CDR3: TGCAGTGCCCTTCCCCCGGGACTGAAAAGGGCAAATGGCTACACCTTC. Amino acid sequence: CSALPPGLKRANGYTF.

This clonotype was detected only a few times. The chain is built from TRBV12-3 or TRBV12-4 and TRBJ1-1, with no clear D. This CDR3 is built from 14 residues. Between the trimmed V and J ends, which lost 2 bases and 1 base, there was a span of 8 bases. The CDR3 sequence: CASSLRSGNTEAFF. CDR3 coding DNA: TGTGCCAGCAGTTTAAGATCAGGGAACACTGAAGCTTTCTTT.

This clonotype was detected a few times. The genes are TRBV28 and TRBJ2-2; TRBD1 matches at 9 bases. Germline V gene sequence: CDR1 MDHEN, CDR2 SYDVKM. V trimming: 3 bases; J trimming: 4 bases; junction bases outside the gene matches: 3. This CDR3 is 15 amino acids long. CDR3 in amino acids: CASSFYRGPTGELFF. The CDR3 region has the DNA TGTGCCAGCAGTTTCTACAGGGGGCCCACCGGGGAGCTGTTTTTT.

The chain couples TRBV7-9 to TRBJ1-5; D is unclear. CDR3 length equals 12 residues. Germline V CDR1 and CDR2: SEHNR, FQNEAQ (reference sequence). The germline V and J ends were trimmed by 0 bases and 8 bases, with 5 bases remaining between them. The CDR3 loop reads CASSLAREPQHF. CDR3 nucleotides: TGTGCCAGCAGCTTAGCGCGCGAGCCCCAGCATTTT.

Notes on this clonotype: A much larger clone is a single base away; this may be a read error. J is TRBJ1-6 and V is TRBV7-8; tentatively, D is TRBD1 (5 bases). In germline, CDR1 is SGHVS, CDR2 FQNEAQ. The CDR3 runs to 15 residues. Here the CDR3 DNA reads TGTGCCAGCAGCCTAACAGGACGGAATAATTCACACCTCCACTTT. The encoded protein is CASSLTGRNNSHLHF.

This clonotype was detected ten times or more. The CDR3 region has the DNA TGTGCCAGCCGACCTTACGCCAATGAGCAGTTCTTC. It yields the protein CASRPYANEQFF. J is TRBJ2-1 and V is TRBV7-2; D is uncertain. The CDR3 has 12 residues. Between the trimmed V and J ends, which lost 8 bases and 6 bases, there was a span of 11 bases. CDR1 SGHTA and CDR2 FQGNSA come from the germline V gene.

The chain combines TRBV27 with TRBJ1-6; 7 positions agree with TRBD1. Germline V CDR1 and CDR2: MNHEY, SMNVEV (reference sequence). Unmatched junction bases numbered 9, after V lost 9 bases and J lost 7 bases. This CDR3 is 14 amino acids long. The CDR3 DNA follows: TGTGCCAGTAAACAGACAGGGCTCAATTCACCCCTCCACTTT. It encodes CASKQTGLNSPLHF.

This clonotype was recorded a few times. The chain couples TRBV7-9 to TRBJ1-2; no clear D. Trimming took 5 bases from V and 4 from J, leaving 17 bases between them. Looked up from germline, CDR1 is SEHNR and CDR2 is FQNEAQ (reference sequence). The CDR3 runs to 15 residues. CDR3 in DNA: TGTGCCAGCAGCCGTCCCAATTCTAGGGCCTATGGCTACACCTTC. Encoded protein: CASSRPNSRAYGYTF.

This clonotype has only a few counts. The chain employs TRBV5-6 and TRBJ2-5; D call uncertain. The CDR3 covers 15 residues. Trimming removed 0 bases from V and 3 bases from J, with 12 bases in between. Germline values: CDR1 SGHDT, CDR2 YYEEEE. CDR3 nucleotides: TGTGCCAGCAGCTTGGTAGGCCGAAGGGAAGAGACCCAGTACTTC. Its translation is CASSLVGRREETQYF.

This clonotype was counted many times. The V and J genes are TRBV7-2 and TRBJ2-1, with 7 positions matching TRBD1. The germline gives CDR1 SGHTA, CDR2 FQGNSA. This CDR3 contains 17 residues. V gave up 5 bases and J gave up 4 bases; unmatched junction bases: 14. The CDR3, as DNA: TGTGCCAGCAGCCCGGGAAGGGGGCAGACCTTTTACAATGAGCAGTTCTTC. Translating gives CASSPGRGQTFYNEQFF.

The sample holds many counts of this clonotype. The chain couples TRBV5-1 to TRBJ2-6; D is unresolved. Germline V gives CDR1 SGHRS, CDR2 YFSETQ. V gave up 1 base and J gave up 4 bases, with 9 bases separating them. This CDR3 spans 15 amino acids. CDR3 DNA sequence: TGCGCCAGCAGCTTGATAGGAGAAGGGGCCAACGTCCTGACTTTC. This codes for CASSLIGEGANVLTF.

This clonotype was counted ten times or more. The chain combines TRBV7-9 with TRBJ2-5, with 12 bases fitting TRBD1. Germline-derived CDR1 and CDR2 are SEHNR and FQNEAQ (reference sequence). Trimming cost V 4 bases and J 5 bases; bases outside gene matches: 11. The CDR3 contains 17 residues. CDR3 sequence: CASSSPGTGGRWETQYF. In nucleotides, the CDR3 is TGTGCCAGCAGCTCTCCCGGGACAGGGGGCAGGTGGGAGACCCAGTACTTC. Full variable domain (missing parts from reference TRBV7-9 and TRBJ2-5): DTGVSQNPRHKITKRGQNVTFRCDPISEHNRLYWYRQTLGQGPEFLTYFQNEAQLEKSRLLSDRFSAERPKGSFSTLEIQRTEQGDSAMYLCASSSPGTGGRWETQYFGPGTRLLVL.

This clonotype was observed at least ten times. V usage is TRBV30 and J usage is TRBJ2-2; D may match TRBD1 or TRBD2 (5 bases each). Germline V CDR1 and CDR2: GTSNPN, SVGIG (reference sequence). V was cut by 1 base and J by 4 bases, with 13 bases left in between. This CDR3 spans 15 amino acids. CDR3 in DNA: TGTGCCTGGAGTGATGAGGGGCTGAGCACCGGGGAGCTGTTTTTT. It translates to CAWSDEGLSTGELFF.

The sample holds many counts of this clonotype. Here the CDR3 reads CASSLYRGRVGQETQYF. CDR3 bases: TGTGCCAGCAGCTTATACAGGGGGCGAGTAGGGCAAGAGACCCAGTACTTC. The chain combines TRBV7-2 with TRBJ2-5, with 9 nucleotides matching TRBD1. CDR3 length equals 17 residues. Germline loops: CDR1 SGHTA, CDR2 FQGNSA. The ends lost 2 bases at V and 2 bases at J; junction bases unmatched: 9.

This clonotype was recorded at least ten times. V is TRBV7-2 and J is TRBJ1-1; D gene ambiguous. The length of the CDR3 is 14 residues. CDR1 and CDR2 from the germline V gene are SGHTA and FQGNSA. Trimming took 2 bases from V and 5 from J, leaving 12 bases between them. The DNA for the CDR3 is TGTGCCAGCAGCTTAATCCGCGAAAAAACTGAAGCTTTCTTT. It yields the protein CASSLIREKTEAFF.

Comments on this clonotype: This sequence may be a read error, since a much larger clone differs from it by one base. The CDR3 coding sequence is TGTGCCAGCAAGCGGGAGGGTGAAGATACGCAGTATTTT. Translated: CASKREGEDTQYF. The V gene is TRBV9, the J gene TRBJ2-3; TRBD2 matches at 10 bases. V shed 6 bases and J 5 bases; nucleotides not matched to a gene: 3. Germline-derived CDR1 and CDR2 are SGDLS and YYNGEE. The CDR3 has 13 amino acids.

This clonotype was observed a handful of times. The chain is built from TRBV6-6 and TRBJ1-1, with D unclear. The CDR3 spans 14 residues. Germline-derived CDR1 and CDR2 are MNHNY and SVGAGI (reference sequence). Trimming left V 6 bases short and J 3 bases short, with 14 bases between. CDR3 nucleotide sequence: TGTGCCAGCAGAGCAACAACTGGGGACACTGAAGCTTTCTTT. This translates into CASRATTGDTEAFF.